Sequencing of this T cell receptor beta chain was carried out in a study of T cells after yellow fever vaccination. Overall study context: Fractions low in cell number were prepared with SMART-Seq v4 Ultra Low Input.

This clonotype showed up just once. One junction end does not reproduce the germline sequence, and a read error may be involved. Template switching with 5'RACE generated the TCR cDNA and added a universal primer site and UMIs. TCRdb redid the calling of the 5' RACE reads with MiXCR, one entry per CDR3 protein. The table shows 150,000 to 200,000 distinct CDR3 sequences, with 11% occurring only once. The germline gives CDR1 SGHRS, CDR2 YFSETQ. This CDR3 is 17 amino acids long. V is TRBV5-1 and J is TRBJ2-1; tentatively, D is TRBD2 (5 bases). This receptor was taken from a man aged 18-30 years who received the YFV17D yellow fever vaccine. The specimen was CD8+ T cells sorted from PBMCs, collected 15 days after the yellow fever booster vaccination. CDR3 sequence: CSSSPIRGGVSYNEQFF. CDR3 DNA: TGCTCCAGCAGCCCAATTCGGGGTGGGGTCTCCTACAATGAGCAGTTCTTC.